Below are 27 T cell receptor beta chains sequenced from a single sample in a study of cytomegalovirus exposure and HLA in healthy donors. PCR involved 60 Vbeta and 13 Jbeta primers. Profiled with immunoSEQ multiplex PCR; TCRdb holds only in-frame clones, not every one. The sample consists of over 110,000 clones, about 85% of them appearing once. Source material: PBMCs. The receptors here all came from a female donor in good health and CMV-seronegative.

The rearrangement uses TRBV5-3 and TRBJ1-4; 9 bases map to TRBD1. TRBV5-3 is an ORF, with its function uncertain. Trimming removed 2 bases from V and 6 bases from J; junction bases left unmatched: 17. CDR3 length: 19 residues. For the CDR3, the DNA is TGTGCCAGAAGCTTAGCGGGGGACAGGGAGGGTTGTTGGGATGAAAAACTGTTTTTT. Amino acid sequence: CARSLAGDREGCWDEKLFF.

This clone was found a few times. For the CDR3, the DNA is TGCGCCAGACTAGCGGGAGGGCACGAGCAGTACTTC. Encoded protein: CARLAGGHEQYF. The V gene is TRBV10-1, the J gene TRBJ2-7; 13 bases are shared with TRBD2. This CDR3 contains 12 residues. With 9 bases clipped from V and 5 bases from J, the junction kept 1 base outside the gene matches. Germline values: CDR1 WNHNN, CDR2 SYGVQD (reference sequence).

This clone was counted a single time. The CDR3 here is CAWSLPGFSGNTIYF. In DNA, the CDR3 is TGTGCCTGGAGTCTACCCGGGTTCTCTGGAAACACCATATATTTT. The genes are TRBV30 and TRBJ1-3; D is undetermined. Between the trimmed V and J ends, which lost 2 bases and 0 bases, there was a span of 11 bases. CDR3 length: 15 amino acids. Germline V gene data show CDR1 as GTSNPN and CDR2 as SVGIG (reference sequence). The full variable domain, completed using reference TRBV30 and TRBJ1-3, is SQTIHQWPATLVQPVGSPLSLECTVEGTSNPNLYWYRQAAGRGLQLLFYSVGIGQISSEVPQNLSASRPQDRQFILSSKKLLLSDSGFYLCAWSLPGFSGNTIYFGEGSWLTVV.

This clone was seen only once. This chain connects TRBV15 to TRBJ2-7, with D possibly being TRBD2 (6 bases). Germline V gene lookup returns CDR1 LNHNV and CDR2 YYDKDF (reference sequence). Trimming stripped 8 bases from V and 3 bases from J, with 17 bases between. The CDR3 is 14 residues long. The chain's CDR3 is CATQEGKTRYEQYF. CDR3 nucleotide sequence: TGTGCCACCCAGGAGGGGAAAACTCGCTACGAGCAGTACTTC.

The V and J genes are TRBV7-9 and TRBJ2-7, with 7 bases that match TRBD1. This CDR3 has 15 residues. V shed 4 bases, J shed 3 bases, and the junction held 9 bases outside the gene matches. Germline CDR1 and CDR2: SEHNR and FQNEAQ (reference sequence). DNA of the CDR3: TGTGCCAGCAGCTCTAGACAGGGATGGAACTACGAGCAGTACTTC. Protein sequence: CASSSRQGWNYEQYF.

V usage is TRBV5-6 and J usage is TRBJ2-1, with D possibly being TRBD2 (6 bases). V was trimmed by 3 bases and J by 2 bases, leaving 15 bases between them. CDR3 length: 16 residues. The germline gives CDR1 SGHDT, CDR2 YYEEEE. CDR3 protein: CASSWILADPYNEQFF. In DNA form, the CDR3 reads TGTGCCAGCAGCTGGATATTAGCGGACCCCTACAATGAGCAGTTCTTC.

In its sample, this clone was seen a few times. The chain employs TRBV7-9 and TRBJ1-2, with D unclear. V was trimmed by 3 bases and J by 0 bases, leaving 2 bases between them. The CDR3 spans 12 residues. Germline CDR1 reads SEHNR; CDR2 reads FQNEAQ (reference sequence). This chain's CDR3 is CASSFTNYGYTF. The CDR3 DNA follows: TGTGCCAGCAGCTTTACTAACTATGGCTACACCTTC.

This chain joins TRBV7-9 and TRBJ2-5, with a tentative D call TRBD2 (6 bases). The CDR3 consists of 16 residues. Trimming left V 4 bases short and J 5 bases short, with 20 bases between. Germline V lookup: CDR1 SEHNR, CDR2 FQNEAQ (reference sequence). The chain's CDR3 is CASSSISGGGVETQYF. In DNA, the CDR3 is TGTGCCAGCAGCTCGATTAGCGGAGGCGGAGTGGAGACCCAGTACTTC. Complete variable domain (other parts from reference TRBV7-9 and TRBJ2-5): DTGVSQNPRHKITKRGQNVTFRCDPISEHNRLYWYRQTLGQGPEFLTYFQNEAQLEKSRLLSDRFSAERPKGSFSTLEIQRTEQGDSAMYLCASSSISGGGVETQYFGPGTRLLVL.

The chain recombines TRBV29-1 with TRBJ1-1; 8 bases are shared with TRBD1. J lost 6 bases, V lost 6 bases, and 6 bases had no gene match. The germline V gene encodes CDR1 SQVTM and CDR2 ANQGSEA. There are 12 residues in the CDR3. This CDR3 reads CSVGQAGSEAFF. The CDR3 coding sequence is TGCAGCGTGGGACAGGCAGGATCTGAAGCTTTCTTT.

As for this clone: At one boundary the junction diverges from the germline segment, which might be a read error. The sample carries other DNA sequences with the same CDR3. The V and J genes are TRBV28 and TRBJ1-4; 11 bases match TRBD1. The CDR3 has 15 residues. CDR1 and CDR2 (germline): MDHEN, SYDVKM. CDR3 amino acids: CASSSSGTGGEKLFF. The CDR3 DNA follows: TGCGCCAGCAGTTCCTCCGGGACAGGGGGGGAAAAACTGTTTTTT.

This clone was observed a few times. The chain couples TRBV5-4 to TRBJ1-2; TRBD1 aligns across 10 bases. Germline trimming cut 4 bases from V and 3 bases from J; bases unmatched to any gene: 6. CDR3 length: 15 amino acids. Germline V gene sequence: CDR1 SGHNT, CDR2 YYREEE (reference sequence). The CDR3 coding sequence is TGTGCCAGCAGCAAAGGACAGGGGGGTGACTATGGCTACACCTTC. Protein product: CASSKGQGGDYGYTF.

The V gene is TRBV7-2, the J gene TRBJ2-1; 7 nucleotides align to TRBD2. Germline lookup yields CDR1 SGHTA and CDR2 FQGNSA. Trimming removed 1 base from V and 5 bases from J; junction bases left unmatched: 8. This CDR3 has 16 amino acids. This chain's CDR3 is CASSLVGGRLDNEQFF. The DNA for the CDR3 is TGTGCCAGCAGCTTAGTCGGGGGGAGGTTAGACAATGAGCAGTTCTTC. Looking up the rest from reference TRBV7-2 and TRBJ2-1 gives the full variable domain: GAGVSQSPSNKVTEKGKDVELRCDPISGHTALYWYRQSLGQGLEFLIYFQGNSAPDKSGLPSDRFSAERTGGSVSTLTIQRTQQEDSAVYLCASSLVGGRLDNEQFFGPGTRLTVL.

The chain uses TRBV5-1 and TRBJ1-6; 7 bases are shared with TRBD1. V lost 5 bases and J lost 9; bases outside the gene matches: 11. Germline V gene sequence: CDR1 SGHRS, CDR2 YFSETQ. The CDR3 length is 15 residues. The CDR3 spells CASSGGQTDRSPLHF. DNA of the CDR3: TGCGCCAGCAGTGGGGGACAGACAGATCGTTCACCCCTCCACTTT.

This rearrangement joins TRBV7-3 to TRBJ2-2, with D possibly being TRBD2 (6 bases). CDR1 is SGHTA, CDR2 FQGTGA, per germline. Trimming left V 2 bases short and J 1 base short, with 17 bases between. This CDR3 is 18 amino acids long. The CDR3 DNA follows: TGTGCCAGCAGCTTATTCCCAGCGCGGGGAGGGAACACCGGGGAGCTGTTTTTT. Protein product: CASSLFPARGGNTGELFF.

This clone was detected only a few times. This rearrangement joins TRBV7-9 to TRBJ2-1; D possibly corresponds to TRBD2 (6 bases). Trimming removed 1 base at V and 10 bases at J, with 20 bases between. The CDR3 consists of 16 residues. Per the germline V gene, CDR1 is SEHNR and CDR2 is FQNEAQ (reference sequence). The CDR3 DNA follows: TGTGCCAGCAGCTTAGAACTAGCCCCTGGGGTGCGCGAGCAGTTCTTC. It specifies CASSLELAPGVREQFF.

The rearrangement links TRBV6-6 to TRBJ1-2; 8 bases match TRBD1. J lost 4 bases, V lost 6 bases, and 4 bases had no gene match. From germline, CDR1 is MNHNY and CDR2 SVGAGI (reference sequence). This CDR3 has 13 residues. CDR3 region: CASSRQGPYGYTF. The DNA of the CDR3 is TGTGCCAGCAGCCGACAGGGGCCCTATGGCTACACCTTC.

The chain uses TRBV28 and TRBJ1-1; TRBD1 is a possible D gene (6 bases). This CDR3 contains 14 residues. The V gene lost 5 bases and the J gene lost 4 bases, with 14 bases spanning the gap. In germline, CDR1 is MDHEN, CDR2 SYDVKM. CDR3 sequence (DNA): TGTGCCAGCAGTCGCGGGGGCGCGGGCACTGAAGCTTTCTTT. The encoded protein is CASSRGGAGTEAFF.

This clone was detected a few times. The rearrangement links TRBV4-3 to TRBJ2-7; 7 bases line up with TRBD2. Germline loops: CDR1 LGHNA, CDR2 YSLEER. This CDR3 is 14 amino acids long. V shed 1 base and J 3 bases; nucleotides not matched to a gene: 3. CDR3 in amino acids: CASSQVREGYEQYF. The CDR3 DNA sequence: TGCGCCAGCAGCCAAGTCAGGGAGGGCTACGAGCAGTACTTC.

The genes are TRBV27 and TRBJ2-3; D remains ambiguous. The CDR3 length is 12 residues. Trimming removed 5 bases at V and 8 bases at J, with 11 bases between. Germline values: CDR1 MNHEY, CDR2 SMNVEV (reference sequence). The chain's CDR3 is CASSPRTGTQYF. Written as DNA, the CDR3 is TGTGCCAGCAGTCCCCGTACGGGTACGCAGTATTTT.

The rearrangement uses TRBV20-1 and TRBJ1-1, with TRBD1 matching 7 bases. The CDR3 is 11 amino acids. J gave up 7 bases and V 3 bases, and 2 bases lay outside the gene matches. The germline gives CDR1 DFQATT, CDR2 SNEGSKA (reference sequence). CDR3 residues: CSARTGFEAFF. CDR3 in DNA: TGCAGTGCTAGGACAGGGTTTGAAGCTTTCTTT.

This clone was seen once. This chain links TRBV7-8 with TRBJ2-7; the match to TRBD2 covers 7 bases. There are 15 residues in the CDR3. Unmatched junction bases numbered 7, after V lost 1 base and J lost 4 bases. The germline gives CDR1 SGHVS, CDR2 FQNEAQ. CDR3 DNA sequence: TGTGCCAGCAGCTTAGTGGGCAGGGAGGGGTACGAGCAGTACTTC. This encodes CASSLVGREGYEQYF.

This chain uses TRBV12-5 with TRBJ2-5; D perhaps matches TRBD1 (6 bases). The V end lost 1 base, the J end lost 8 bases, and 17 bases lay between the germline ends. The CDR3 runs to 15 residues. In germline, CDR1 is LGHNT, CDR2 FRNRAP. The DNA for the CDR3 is TGTGCTAGTGGTTTGGCCCTCAGGGGCAAGAAAACCCAGTACTTC. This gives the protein CASGLALRGKKTQYF.

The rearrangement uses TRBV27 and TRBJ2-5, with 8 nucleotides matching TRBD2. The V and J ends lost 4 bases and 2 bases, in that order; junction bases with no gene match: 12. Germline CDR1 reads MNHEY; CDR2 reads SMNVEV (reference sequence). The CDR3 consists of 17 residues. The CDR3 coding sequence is TGTGCCAGCAGTTCCCTTTCCGGGCGGGAGGATCAAGAGACCCAGTACTTC. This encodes CASSSLSGREDQETQYF.

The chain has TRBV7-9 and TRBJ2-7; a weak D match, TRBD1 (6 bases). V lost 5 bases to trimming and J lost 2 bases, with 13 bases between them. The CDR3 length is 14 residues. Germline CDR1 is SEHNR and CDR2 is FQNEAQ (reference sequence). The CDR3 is CASSRGQRPYEQYF. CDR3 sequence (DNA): TGTGCCAGCAGCCGAGGACAGAGACCCTACGAGCAGTACTTC.

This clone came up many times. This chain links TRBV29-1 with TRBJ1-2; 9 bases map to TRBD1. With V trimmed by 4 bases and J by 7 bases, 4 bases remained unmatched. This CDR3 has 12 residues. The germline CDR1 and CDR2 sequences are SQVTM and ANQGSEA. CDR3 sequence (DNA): TGCAGCGTTGCCGACAGGGGGACTGGCTACACCTTC. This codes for CSVADRGTGYTF. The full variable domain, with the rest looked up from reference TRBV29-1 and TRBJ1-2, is SAVISQKPSRDICQRGTSLTIQCQVDSQVTMMFWYRQQPGQSLTLIATANQGSEATYESGFVIDKFPISRPNLTFSTLTVSNMSPEDSSIYLCSVADRGTGYTFGSGTRLTVV.

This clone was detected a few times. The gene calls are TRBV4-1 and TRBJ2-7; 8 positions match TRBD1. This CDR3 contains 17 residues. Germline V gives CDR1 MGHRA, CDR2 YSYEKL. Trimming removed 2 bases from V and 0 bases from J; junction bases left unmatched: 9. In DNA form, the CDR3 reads TGCGCCAGCAGCCAACGACCGGGACAGGCGAGCTCCTACGAGCAGTACTTC. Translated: CASSQRPGQASSYEQYF.

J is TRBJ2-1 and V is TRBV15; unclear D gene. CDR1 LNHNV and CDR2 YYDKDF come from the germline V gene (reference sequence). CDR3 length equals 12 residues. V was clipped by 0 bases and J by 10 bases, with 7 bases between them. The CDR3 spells CATSRDTREQFF. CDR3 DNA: TGTGCCACCAGCAGAGATACGAGAGAGCAGTTCTTC.